Below are 11 T cell receptor beta chains sequenced from a single sample in a study of OX40 agonist ivuxolimab in advanced cancers. Using immunoSEQ multiplex PCR, the repertoire was profiled, and TCRdb retains in-frame clones only, with some absent. The sample lists approximately 70,000 clones, more than 75% seen once, with 5.5% to 7% in the top ten. The material was CD4+ or CD8+ T cells sorted from blood, obtained in a trial of the OX40 agonist ivuxolimab. These receptors all come from an adult with an advanced solid tumor such as melanoma, head and neck, liver or kidney cancer.

The table lists this clone with a few counts. CDR3 in DNA: TGTGCCAGCAGCAGCAGTGCGGGAGATCTGTCCTACAATGAGCAGTTCTTC. Its translation: CASSSSAGDLSYNEQFF. The rearrangement joins TRBV5-5 to TRBJ2-1; TRBD2 agrees at 7 bases. CDR1 is SGHKS, CDR2 YYEKEE, per germline (reference sequence). The CDR3 totals 17 residues. With V trimmed by 4 bases and J by 1 base, 11 bases remained unmatched.

The rearrangement joins TRBV4-1 to TRBJ2-5, with 7 nucleotides matching TRBD1. CDR1 MGHRA and CDR2 YSYEKL come from the germline V gene. J lost 1 base, V lost 5 bases, and 4 bases had no gene match. The CDR3 runs 14 residues. CDR3 sequence reads: CASSFRDSQETQYF. As DNA, the CDR3 is TGCGCCAGCAGCTTCCGGGACAGCCAAGAGACCCAGTACTTC.

The chain links TRBV4-1 to TRBJ2-2, with TRBD1 as a possible D gene (6 bases). The V end was cut by 0 bases, the J end by 1 base, with 9 bases between. From germline, CDR1 is MGHRA and CDR2 YSYEKL. The CDR3 covers 16 residues. CDR3 amino acids: CASSQDPRGNTGELFF. CDR3 nucleotides: TGCGCCAGCAGCCAAGATCCCAGGGGGAACACCGGGGAGCTGTTTTTT.

The chain uses TRBV7-6 and TRBJ2-2; D remains unclear. Trimming cost V 3 bases and J 1 base, with 9 bases left between them. CDR1 and CDR2 from the germline V gene are SGHVS and FNYEAQ. The CDR3 covers 15 residues. The CDR3 is CASSLDPENTGELFF. The CDR3 nucleotides are TGTGCCAGCAGCTTGGACCCGGAGAACACCGGGGAGCTGTTTTTT.

The J gene is TRBJ2-2, the V gene TRBV6-6, with 9 bases fitting TRBD1. Germline CDR1 reads MNHNY; CDR2 reads SVGAGI (reference sequence). The CDR3 runs to 16 residues. Trimming cost V 5 bases and J 9 bases; bases outside gene matches: 13. CDR3 sequence (DNA): TGTGCCAGCAGTAGAACCCTAGGGACAGGGAGCCGGGAGCTGTTTTTT. Protein product: CASSRTLGTGSRELFF.

The J gene is TRBJ2-3, the V gene TRBV10-3; D is undetermined. Germline V CDR1 and CDR2: ENHRY, SYGVKD. The CDR3 extends over 14 amino acids. V lost 4 bases and J 0 bases, leaving 8 bases between the germline ends. As DNA, the CDR3 is TGTGCCATCAGTGTGGGTCCAAGCACAGATACGCAGTATTTT. Protein: CAISVGPSTDTQYF.

The chain links TRBV10-3 to TRBJ1-4; no firm D call. The CDR3 has 17 amino acids. In germline, CDR1 is ENHRY, CDR2 SYGVKD. Between the trimmed V and J ends, which lost 2 bases and 0 bases, there was a span of 13 bases. Here the CDR3 DNA reads TGTGCCATCAGTGAGACATTGGGTTGGGCAACTAATGAAAAACTGTTTTTT. It specifies CAISETLGWATNEKLFF.

The V call is TRBV5-5, the J call TRBJ2-7, with 7 nucleotides matching TRBD1. This CDR3 has 13 residues. Germline V CDR1 and CDR2: SGHKS, YYEKEE (reference sequence). V trimming: 4 bases; J trimming: 3 bases; junction bases outside the gene matches: 4. CDR3 protein: CASSRDSLYEQYF. Here the CDR3 DNA reads TGTGCCAGCAGCCGGGACAGCCTCTACGAGCAGTACTTC.

This clone is termed medium-sized. The V and J genes are TRBV11-3 and TRBJ1-2, with no clear D. The CDR3 runs 13 residues. Germline assignment: CDR1 SGHNT and CDR2 YENEEA. Trimming took off 2 bases at V and 7 bases at J, with 11 bases between the two ends. Here the CDR3 reads CASSLFKGSGYTF. The CDR3, as DNA: TGTGCCAGCAGCTTATTCAAAGGCTCTGGCTACACCTTC. Using reference TRBV11-3 and TRBJ1-2 for the parts outside the CDR3, the full variable domain is EAGVVQSPRYKIIEKKQPVAFWCNPISGHNTLYWYLQNLGQGPELLIRYENEEAVDDSQLPKDRFSAERLKGVDSTLKIQPAELGDSAVYLCASSLFKGSGYTFGSGTRLTVV.

The V and J genes are TRBV18 and TRBJ2-2, with TRBD1 matching 7 bases. Germline assignment: CDR1 KGHSH and CDR2 LQKENI. The V gene end was trimmed by 5 bases and the J gene end by 2 bases; junction bases not matched to a gene: 8. The CDR3 covers 16 residues. CDR3 sequence (DNA): TGTGCCAGCTCAAGGGACAGTGGAGTAAACACCGGGGAGCTGTTTTTT. Its translation is CASSRDSGVNTGELFF.

This chain uses TRBV6-1 with TRBJ1-1; D ambiguous. CDR3 length: 13 residues. Deletions cut 4 bases from V and 7 bases from J, with 13 bases between. Germline CDR1 and CDR2: MNHNS and SASEGT. The CDR3 DNA is TGTGCCAGCAGTGGAGGGCGGGCAGGTGAAGCTTTCTTT. As protein: CASSGGRAGEAFF.